These 28 T cell receptor beta chains were sequenced from one sample in a study of T cell repertoires and HLA-DP antigens. Their target antigens are unknown. Data came from immunoSEQ multiplex PCR; TCRdb stores just in-frame clones and leaves some out. The repertoire has approximately 100,000 clones, roughly 86% of them found once; the top ten carry around 1.7%. The sample was CD4+ T cells from PBMCs. The receptor set was obtained from a man aged 50 to 59 in good health and CMV-seronegative.

In this sample, this clone turned up once. The rearrangement links TRBV28 to TRBJ2-7, with D possibly TRBD1 on 6 matching bases. From germline, CDR1 is MDHEN and CDR2 SYDVKM. The germline V and J ends were trimmed by 7 bases and 3 bases, with 10 bases remaining between them. The CDR3 spans 12 residues. CDR3 sequence: CASTSGVYEQYF. In nucleotides, the CDR3 is TGTGCCAGCACCTCAGGGGTCTACGAGCAGTACTTC. The full variable domain, completed using reference TRBV28 and TRBJ2-7, is DVKVTQSSRYLVKRTGEKVFLECVQDMDHENMFWYRQDPGLGLRLIYFSYDVKMKEKGDIPEGYSVSREKKERFSLILESASTNQTSMYLCASTSGVYEQYFGPGTRLTVT.

The rearrangement uses TRBV6-1 and TRBJ2-5; TRBD1 aligns across 9 bases. The V and J ends lost 5 bases and 5 bases, in that order; junction bases with no gene match: 9. CDR3 size: 15 residues. Per germline, CDR1 MNHNS and CDR2 SASEGT. The chain's CDR3 is CASSRSGQGGETQYF. The CDR3 nucleotides are TGTGCCAGCAGTCGCTCGGGACAGGGTGGGGAGACCCAGTACTTC.

This chain's CDR3 is CASSPRSPANVLTF. CDR3 coding DNA: TGTGCCAGCAGTCCAAGATCCCCCGCCAACGTCCTGACTTTC. This chain uses TRBV27 with TRBJ2-6; D remains ambiguous. CDR1 and CDR2 from the germline V gene are MNHEY and SMNVEV (reference sequence). The CDR3 runs 14 residues. Between the trimmed V and J ends, which lost 5 bases and 7 bases, there was a span of 12 bases. Full variable domain (outside the CDR3, taken from reference TRBV27 and TRBJ2-6): EAQVTQNPRYLITVTGKKLTVTCSQNMNHEYMSWYRQDPGLGLRQIYYSMNVEVTDKGDVPEGYKVSRKEKRNFPLILESPSPNQTSLYFCASSPRSPANVLTFGAGSRLTVL.

The J gene is TRBJ1-2, the V gene TRBV6-5; tentative D call: TRBD1 (6 bases). The V and J ends lost 7 bases and 6 bases respectively, with 15 bases between them. This CDR3 has 13 residues. Germline CDR1 and CDR2: MNHEY and SVGAGI. The CDR3 DNA is TGTGCCAGCATCAGTAGGGGGAGGGATGGCTACACCTTC. Its translation: CASISRGRDGYTF.

This clone has a handful of counts. This chain uses TRBV5-4 with TRBJ1-1; TRBD1 might be the D (5 bases). This CDR3 is 15 amino acids long. V lost 3 bases and J 3 bases, leaving 15 bases between the germline ends. Germline V CDR1 and CDR2: SGHNT, YYREEE (reference sequence). CDR3 in DNA: TGTGCCAGCAGCTGGGACCCAGTCGTGGACACTGAAGCTTTCTTT. Its protein product is CASSWDPVVDTEAFF.

This clone was observed a few times. V and J are TRBV6-5 and TRBJ1-1; D possibly corresponds to TRBD1 (5 bases). CDR1 MNHEY and CDR2 SVGAGI come from the germline V gene. This CDR3 has 13 amino acids. Trimming removed 6 bases from V and 2 bases from J, with 10 bases in between. CDR3 residues: CASRAQVNTEAFF. For the CDR3, the DNA is TGTGCCAGCAGAGCACAGGTTAACACTGAAGCTTTCTTT.

The chain combines TRBV5-1 with TRBJ2-3; D could derive from TRBD1 or TRBD2 (5 bases each). This CDR3 has 12 residues. The V end lost 4 bases, the J end lost 6 bases, and 9 bases lay between the germline ends. Per germline, CDR1 SGHRS and CDR2 YFSETQ. The CDR3 DNA sequence: TGCGCCAGCAGCACTAGGGGTGATACGCAGTATTTT. Translation gives CASSTRGDTQYF.

In this sample, this clone turned up a few times. The CDR3 bases are TGTGCCACCCATTCCCGGACTGAAGCTTTCTTT. Translation gives CATHSRTEAFF. The chain joins TRBV25-1 to TRBJ1-1; D is unresolved. There are 11 residues in the CDR3. Germline CDR1 and CDR2: MGHDK and SYGVNS. Trimming cost V 10 bases and J 5 bases, with 11 bases left between them.

V gene TRBV14 combines with J gene TRBJ2-5; D is undetermined. V was clipped by 0 bases and J by 4 bases, with 9 bases between them. The germline CDR1 and CDR2 sequences are SGHDN and FVKESK. The CDR3 is 14 amino acids. CDR3 in amino acids: CASSQDIVRETQYF. CDR3 DNA sequence: TGTGCCAGCAGCCAAGATATAGTACGAGAGACCCAGTACTTC.

This chain links TRBV11-2 with TRBJ1-2, with 8 bases lining up with TRBD1. This CDR3 spans 13 amino acids. J was trimmed by 5 bases and V by 3 bases; bases with no gene match: 2. The germline V gene encodes CDR1 SGHAT and CDR2 FQNNGV. CDR3 sequence (DNA): TGTGCCAGCAGCTTGGGACAGGAATATGGCTACACCTTC. Translated: CASSLGQEYGYTF.

This chain connects TRBV5-1 to TRBJ1-6; tentatively, D is TRBD1 (5 bases). V was clipped by 2 bases and J by 7 bases, with 10 bases between them. Germline assignment: CDR1 SGHRS and CDR2 YFSETQ. This CDR3 spans 14 amino acids. CDR3 DNA sequence: TGCGCCAGCAGCTTTGACAGTATGAATTCACCCCTCCACTTT. It translates to CASSFDSMNSPLHF.

V is TRBV19 and J is TRBJ2-3; D is unresolved. V lost 5 bases and J 6 bases, leaving 15 bases between the germline ends. This CDR3 has 14 amino acids. Germline-derived CDR1 and CDR2 are LNHDA and SQIVND (reference sequence). CDR3 residues: CASSGRALEDTQYF. In nucleotides, the CDR3 is TGTGCCAGTAGTGGCCGAGCCCTCGAGGATACGCAGTATTTT. Drawing the rest from reference TRBV19 and TRBJ2-3, the complete variable domain is DGGITQSPKYLFRKEGQNVTLSCEQNLNHDAMYWYRQDPGQGLRLIYYSQIVNDFQKGDIAEGYSVSREKKESFPLTVTSAQKNPTAFYLCASSGRALEDTQYFGPGTRLTVL.

J is TRBJ2-7 and V is TRBV30; 8 nucleotides agree with TRBD1. In germline, CDR1 is GTSNPN, CDR2 SVGIG (reference sequence). V dropped 1 base and J dropped 2; count of bases not matched to a gene: 4. The CDR3 length is 14 residues. For the CDR3, the DNA is TGTGCCTGGAGTGCAGGACAGGGTGCCTACGAGCAGTACTTC. Translation gives CAWSAGQGAYEQYF.

The rearrangement joins TRBV11-3 to TRBJ2-2; TRBD2 matches at 14 bases. After removal of 4 bases from V and 6 bases from J, the junction contained 4 bases not matched to a gene. This CDR3 region has 16 residues. CDR1 is SGHNT and CDR2 is YENEEA in the germline V gene. CDR3 sequence: CASSSRLAGGPGELFF. Written as DNA, the CDR3 is TGTGCCAGCAGCTCAAGACTAGCGGGAGGGCCCGGGGAGCTGTTTTTT.

The chain has TRBV19 and TRBJ2-7; 7 bases map to TRBD2. The ends lost 6 bases at V and 4 bases at J; junction bases unmatched: 12. The CDR3 loop spans 15 amino acids. In germline, CDR1 is LNHDA, CDR2 SQIVND (reference sequence). The CDR3 DNA follows: TGTGCCAGTAGCTCCGGCGCTAGCGGTCTATACGAGCAGTACTTC. It specifies CASSSGASGLYEQYF.

This clone came up a few times. V usage is TRBV7-8 and J usage is TRBJ2-3; tentatively, D is TRBD2 (6 bases). The V end was cut by 2 bases, the J end by 0 bases, with 18 bases between. This CDR3 region has 18 residues. Germline V gene lookup returns CDR1 SGHVS and CDR2 FQNEAQ. DNA for the CDR3: TGTGCCAGCAGCTTAAAGCCTGGCGGGGCCTCTAGCACAGATACGCAGTATTTT. It yields the protein CASSLKPGGASSTDTQYF.

V and J are TRBV28 and TRBJ2-7, with 14 bases identical to TRBD2. The CDR3 consists of 16 residues. Trimming took 4 bases from V and 2 from J; bases not matched to a gene: 4. Per the germline V gene, CDR1 is MDHEN and CDR2 is SYDVKM. The CDR3 DNA sequence: TGTGCCAGCAGTTCCGGGACTAGCGGGAGAACCTACGAGCAGTACTTC. Translating it yields CASSSGTSGRTYEQYF.

The chain uses TRBV7-2 and TRBJ2-7, with a weak D call TRBD1 (5 bases). The V end was cut by 5 bases, the J end by 2 bases, with 13 bases between. The CDR3 length is 14 residues. CDR1 and CDR2 (germline): SGHTA, FQGNSA. CDR3 nucleotide sequence: TGTGCCAGCAGCCCTCACAGGAAAACCTACGAGCAGTACTTC. This encodes CASSPHRKTYEQYF. Full variable domain (outside the CDR3, taken from reference TRBV7-2 and TRBJ2-7): GAGVSQSPSNKVTEKGKDVELRCDPISGHTALYWYRQSLGQGLEFLIYFQGNSAPDKSGLPSDRFSAERTGGSVSTLTIQRTQQEDSAVYLCASSPHRKTYEQYFGPGTRLTVT.

The CDR3 coding sequence is TGTGCCAGCAGCTTAACGACAGGGGGGACAGATACGCAGTATTTT. It specifies CASSLTTGGTDTQYF. The V gene is TRBV7-2, the J gene TRBJ2-3, with 9 bases identical to TRBD1. V gave up 2 bases and J gave up 3 bases; unmatched junction bases: 3. The CDR3 spans 15 residues. From germline, CDR1 is SGHTA and CDR2 FQGNSA.

The rearrangement links TRBV5-6 to TRBJ2-7; no definite D call. The CDR3 extends over 15 amino acids. V dropped 0 bases and J dropped 2 bases, with 12 bases sitting between them. In germline, CDR1 is SGHDT, CDR2 YYEEEE. CDR3 amino acids: CASSLVQLEAYEQYF. CDR3 in DNA: TGTGCCAGCAGCTTGGTCCAGCTGGAAGCCTACGAGCAGTACTTC.

The CDR3 DNA reads as TGCAGCGTTGAAGGTCCCACTACCAATGAGCAGTTCTTC. Translating gives CSVEGPTTNEQFF. The V call is TRBV29-1, the J call TRBJ2-1, with D unclear. The CDR3 length is 13 residues. Germline CDR1 reads SQVTM; CDR2 reads ANQGSEA. The V end lost 1 base, the J end lost 6 bases, and 10 bases lay between the germline ends.

The rearrangement uses TRBV4-3 and TRBJ1-2; D call uncertain. Between the trimmed V and J ends, which lost 1 base and 2 bases, there was a span of 5 bases. The CDR3 has 13 amino acids. Looked up from germline, CDR1 is LGHNA and CDR2 is YSLEER. The CDR3: CASSQVPNYGYTF. For the CDR3, the DNA is TGCGCCAGCAGCCAAGTTCCGAACTATGGCTACACCTTC.

V gene TRBV6-1 combines with J gene TRBJ2-3; D is undetermined. Looked up from germline, CDR1 is MNHNS and CDR2 is SASEGT. With 1 base removed from V and 7 bases from J, the gap between germline ends came to 12 bases. The CDR3 sequence is 14 residues long. The CDR3 DNA follows: TGTGCCAGCAGTGAAGGTGCGTGGCCATATACGCAGTATTTT. This encodes CASSEGAWPYTQYF.

This sequence joins TRBV7-9 and TRBJ2-7; no reliable D call. V was cut by 2 bases and J by 2 bases, with 13 bases left in between. The germline V gene has CDR1 SEHNR and CDR2 FQNEAQ (reference sequence). The CDR3 contains 15 residues. The CDR3 region has the DNA TGTGCCAGCAGCTTAACAACGGGTCGTACCTACGAGCAGTACTTC. This gives the protein CASSLTTGRTYEQYF.

The chain links TRBV9 to TRBJ2-3, with TRBD2 matching over 7 bases. Germline CDR1 SGDLS, CDR2 YYNGEE. The junction had 9 bases not matched to a gene; V was cut back by 4 bases and J by 1 base. The length of the CDR3 is 16 residues. In nucleotides, the CDR3 is TGTGCCAGCAGCCCAGGTCCTGCGGGGGGCACAGATACGCAGTATTTT. This translates into CASSPGPAGGTDTQYF.

V usage is TRBV28 and J usage is TRBJ2-7, with 11 nucleotides matching TRBD1. V shed 5 bases, J shed 6 bases, and the junction held 3 bases outside the gene matches. The CDR3 has 13 amino acids. From germline, CDR1 is MDHEN and CDR2 SYDVKM. The chain's CDR3 is CASSIGTGGEQYF. The CDR3 DNA reads TGTGCCAGCAGTATCGGGACAGGGGGCGAGCAGTACTTC.

This chain links TRBV7-9 with TRBJ2-7; TRBD1 agrees at 8 bases. Trimming took 6 bases from V and 6 from J; bases not matched to a gene: 13. The V gene's germline CDR1 is SEHNR and CDR2 FQNEAQ (reference sequence). The CDR3 extends over 15 amino acids. The CDR3 protein is CASSNPGTGLLEQYF. The CDR3, as DNA: TGTGCCAGCAGTAATCCCGGGACAGGACTCCTCGAGCAGTACTTC.

The V gene is TRBV5-4, the J gene TRBJ1-1; D ambiguous. Germline V gene data show CDR1 as SGHNT and CDR2 as YYREEE (reference sequence). CDR3 length: 14 residues. V lost 0 bases and J lost 5, with 11 bases in between. The CDR3 loop reads CASSLEVIGTEAFF. CDR3 sequence (DNA): TGTGCCAGCAGCTTGGAGGTAATTGGGACTGAAGCTTTCTTT.